The TCR beta chain described here comes from a study of CD8 T cells in Susac syndrome. Overall study: Within the group of sequenced Susac syndrome patients, six had active disease and eight were in remission.

V lost 2 bases and J lost 0, with 11 bases in between. The germline V gene has CDR1 KGHSH and CDR2 LQKENI. This CDR3 is built from 16 residues. RNA amounts of roughly 0.5 to 1 ug underwent reverse transcription with random hexamers. TCRdb redid the calling of the immunoSEQ multiplex PCR reads with MiXCR, one entry per CDR3 protein. The sample includes tens of thousands of distinct CDR3 sequences, approximately 93% seen only once; the top ten take around 0.45%. The specimen sequenced was CD8+ T cells from PBMCs. This chain joins TRBV18 and TRBJ1-5, with D possibly TRBD1 on 5 matching bases. The source is a human donor with Susac syndrome. The CDR3 loop is CASSPGDLYSNQPQHF. CDR3 in DNA: TGTGCCAGCTCACCAGGGGACTTATATAGCAATCAGCCCCAGCATTTT.